The clone carrying this T cell receptor beta chain has more than one count but fewer than ten. These data are taken from a study of T-cell reconstitution after alpha-beta-depleted transplantation in children. CDR3 length: 15 residues. J lost 3 bases, V lost 1 base, and 3 bases had no gene match. Germline CDR1 is SEHNR and CDR2 is FQNEAQ (reference sequence). A library of TCRbeta sequences, prepared with unique molecular identifiers, was generated. One entry per CDR3 protein results from TCRdb running MiXCR on the PCR reads. The sample lists some 500,000 distinct CDR3 sequences, 15% to 20% occurring once.

The clonotype comes from a human donor who donated a stem cell graft to a child with acute lymphoblastic leukemia. The chain combines TRBV7-9 with TRBJ2-1; 7 nucleotides line up with TRBD2. Material: PBMCs from the stem cell graft donor, obtained from the stem cell graft. As DNA, the CDR3 is TGTGCCAGCAGCTTAGAAGCGGGATTCTACAATGAGCAGTTCTTC. Amino acids: CASSLEAGFYNEQFF.